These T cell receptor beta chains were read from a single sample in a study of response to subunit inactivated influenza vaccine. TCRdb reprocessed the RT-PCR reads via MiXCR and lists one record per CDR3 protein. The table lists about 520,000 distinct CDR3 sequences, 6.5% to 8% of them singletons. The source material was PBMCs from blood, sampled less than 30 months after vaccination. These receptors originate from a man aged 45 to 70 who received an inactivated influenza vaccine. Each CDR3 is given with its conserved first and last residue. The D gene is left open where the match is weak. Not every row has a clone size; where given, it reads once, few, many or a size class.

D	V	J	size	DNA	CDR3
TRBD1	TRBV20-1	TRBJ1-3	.	TGCAGTGCTAGAGATGGGGAACAGGGGGCTGGAAACACCATATATTTT	CSARDGEQGAGNTIYF
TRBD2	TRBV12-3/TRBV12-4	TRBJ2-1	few	TGTGCCAGCAGGGCCTCTAGCGGGAGGTTTTACAATGAGCAGTTCTTC	CASRASSGRFYNEQFF
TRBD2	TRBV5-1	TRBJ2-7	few	TGCGCCAGCAGCTCGACAGCTAGCGGGGTTTACGAGCAGTACTTC	CASSSTASGVYEQYF
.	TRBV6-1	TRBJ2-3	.	TGTGCCAGCAGCCCCGCGCGGGGCAGGTTAGATACGCAGTATTTT	CASSPARGRLDTQYF
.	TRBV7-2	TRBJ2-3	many	TGTGCCAGCAGCCAAGGGGGTTCTTCAGATACGCAGTATTTT	CASSQGGSSDTQYF
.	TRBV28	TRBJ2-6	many	TGTGCCAGCAGACCCACTGGGTCTGGGGCCAACGTCCTGACTTTC	CASRPTGSGANVLTF
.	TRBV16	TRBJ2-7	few	TGTGCCAGCAGCCATTCCCTCGAGGGGAAACACGAGCAGTACTTC	CASSHSLEGKHEQYF
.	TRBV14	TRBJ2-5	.	TGTGCCAGCAGCCAAGCGAGCAAGACCCAGTACTTC	CASSQASKTQYF
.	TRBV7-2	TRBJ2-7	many	TGTGCCAGCAGCTATGGGTCGACAGGCCCCTACGAGCAGTACTTC	CASSYGSTGPYEQYF
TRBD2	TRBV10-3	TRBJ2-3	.	TGTGCCATCAGTGGGGGGACTAGCGGGAGGGCCGTAACAGATACGCAGTATTTT	CAISGGTSGRAVTDTQYF
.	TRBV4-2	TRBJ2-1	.	TGTGCCAGCAGCCAAGCGGGACTTAGGGCCGGACCTTACAATGAGCAGTTCTTC	CASSQAGLRAGPYNEQFF
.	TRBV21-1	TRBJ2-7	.	TGTGCCAGCAGCAAAGGGACAGGGAGAACCTACGAGCAGTACTTC	CASSKGTGRTYEQYF
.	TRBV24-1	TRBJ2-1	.	TGTGCCACCAGTGATTCCGTGACTAAGCAGTTCTTC	CATSDSVTKQFF
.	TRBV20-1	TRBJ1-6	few	TGCAGTGCTAGAGATTCCGCTCCCCACACGGGGAATTCACCCCTCCACTTT	CSARDSAPHTGNSPLHF
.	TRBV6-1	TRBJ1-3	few	TGTGCCAGCAGTCAAGACACCCGAAACACCATATATTTT	CASSQDTRNTIYF
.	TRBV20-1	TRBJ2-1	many	TGCAGTGCTAGAGACAGGGTATACAATGAGCAGTTCTTC	CSARDRVYNEQFF
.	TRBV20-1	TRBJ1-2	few	TGCAGTGCTAGAGATCAGGGGTTAGGCTATGGCTACACCTTC	CSARDQGLGYGYTF
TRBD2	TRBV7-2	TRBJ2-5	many	TGTGCCAGCAGCTTATCAGCGGGGGGAGAGACCCAGTACTTC	CASSLSAGGETQYF
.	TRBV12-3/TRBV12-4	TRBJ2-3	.	TGTGCCAGCAGTTTACGTGGAGGGGGTAGCACAGATACGCAGTATTTT	CASSLRGGGSTDTQYF
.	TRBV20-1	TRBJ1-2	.	TGCAGTGCCCGAGAACGCCCAGGCCGAGTTATAAGCGCCCGCTATGGCTACACCTTC	CSARERPGRVISARYGYTF
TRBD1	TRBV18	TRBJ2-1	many	TGTGCCAGCACAACCGGGACAGGGATCGTTGAGCAGTTCTTC	CASTTGTGIVEQFF
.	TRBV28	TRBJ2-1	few	TGTGCCAGCAACTCACACGGGAGCTCCTACAATGAGCAGTTCTTC	CASNSHGSSYNEQFF
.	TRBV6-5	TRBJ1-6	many	TGTGCCAGCAGTTCCGGACTGTTCACCCTCCACTTT	CASSSGLFTLHF
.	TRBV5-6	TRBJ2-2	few	TGTGCCAGCAGCCATACACAGGGGAACACCGGGGAGCTGTTTTTT	CASSHTQGNTGELFF
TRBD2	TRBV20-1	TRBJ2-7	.	TGCAGTGCTCGATTAGGACTAGGACTCTACGAGCAGTACTTC	CSARLGLGLYEQYF
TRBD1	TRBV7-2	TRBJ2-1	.	TGTGCCAGCAGCGGACCGGGACCGACAGGGGGGAATGAGCAGTTCTTC	CASSGPGPTGGNEQFF
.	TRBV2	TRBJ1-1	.	TGTGCCAGCACGGGGCACACCGGAAGAGAAGCTTTCTTT	CASTGHTGREAFF
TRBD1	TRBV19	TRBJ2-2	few	TGTGCCAGTAGGGGACAGGGATGGGCCGGGGAGCTGTTTTTT	CASRGQGWAGELFF
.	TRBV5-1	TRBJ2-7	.	TGCGCCAGCAGCTTGGATGGGACGGGAATTGAATACGAGCAGTACTTC	CASSLDGTGIEYEQYF
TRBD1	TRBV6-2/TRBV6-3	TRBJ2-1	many	TGTGCCAGCCGTGGCGGGACAGGGGGCAATGAGCAGTTCTTC	CASRGGTGGNEQFF
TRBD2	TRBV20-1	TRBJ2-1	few	TGCAGTGCACCCGCCAGCGGGAGAACGGGCAATGAGCAGTTCTTC	CSAPASGRTGNEQFF
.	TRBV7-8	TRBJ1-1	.	TGTGCCAGCAGCTTACAGACGGCCTCTGAAGCTTTCTTT	CASSLQTASEAFF
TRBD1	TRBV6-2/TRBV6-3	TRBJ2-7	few	TGTGCCAGCAGTTACTCGCGTTCCGGGACAGGGGGCTACTACGAGCAGTACTTC	CASSYSRSGTGGYYEQYF
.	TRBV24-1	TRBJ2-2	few	TGTGCCACCAGTGCGGAGGGGCCAACCGGGGAGCTGTTTTTT	CATSAEGPTGELFF
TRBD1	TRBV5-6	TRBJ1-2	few	TGTGCCAGCAGCTTACCGGGACAGGGGTACTATGGCTACACCTTC	CASSLPGQGYYGYTF
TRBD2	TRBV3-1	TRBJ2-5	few	TGTGCCAGCAGCCAAGGGACGACTAGCGGTTCACAAGAGACCCAGTACTTC	CASSQGTTSGSQETQYF
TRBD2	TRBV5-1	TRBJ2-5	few	TGCGCCAGCAGCTTGTCTCCTAGCGGGACCGGGGAGACCCAGTACTTC	CASSLSPSGTGETQYF
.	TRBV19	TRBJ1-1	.	TGTGCCAGTAGTAACCGCTTGGGAGCTTTCTTT	CASSNRLGAFF
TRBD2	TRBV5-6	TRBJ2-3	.	TGTGCCAGCACCTTCGGGGGGGGCACAGATACGCAGTATTTT	CASTFGGGTDTQYF
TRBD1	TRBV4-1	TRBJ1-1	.	TGCGCCAGCAGCCAAGATAGGGGGCTGTTTGAAGCTTTCTTT	CASSQDRGLFEAFF
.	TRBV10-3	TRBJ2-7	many	TGTGCCATCAGTGAAGTGTCTAGCGCTGCCTACGAGCAGTACTTC	CAISEVSSAAYEQYF
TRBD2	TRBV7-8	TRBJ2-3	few	TGTGCCAGCAGCGTCCCCATTGCGGGAGCCCCCACAGATACGCAGTATTTT	CASSVPIAGAPTDTQYF
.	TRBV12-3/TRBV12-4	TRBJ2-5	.	TGTGCCGGCAGCCCCGGCAGGGTCCAAGAGACCCAGTACTTC	CAGSPGRVQETQYF
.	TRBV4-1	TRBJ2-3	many	TGCGCCAGCAGGCACCCTGGGGCGGGCACAGATACGCAGTATTTT	CASRHPGAGTDTQYF
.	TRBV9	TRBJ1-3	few	TGTGCCAGCAGCGTAGACGGAGTAGTTCCCATATATTTT	CASSVDGVVPIYF
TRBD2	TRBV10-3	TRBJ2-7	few	TGTGCCATCAGTGACGCGGGAGGCTGGAGCTCCTACGAGCAGTACTTC	CAISDAGGWSSYEQYF